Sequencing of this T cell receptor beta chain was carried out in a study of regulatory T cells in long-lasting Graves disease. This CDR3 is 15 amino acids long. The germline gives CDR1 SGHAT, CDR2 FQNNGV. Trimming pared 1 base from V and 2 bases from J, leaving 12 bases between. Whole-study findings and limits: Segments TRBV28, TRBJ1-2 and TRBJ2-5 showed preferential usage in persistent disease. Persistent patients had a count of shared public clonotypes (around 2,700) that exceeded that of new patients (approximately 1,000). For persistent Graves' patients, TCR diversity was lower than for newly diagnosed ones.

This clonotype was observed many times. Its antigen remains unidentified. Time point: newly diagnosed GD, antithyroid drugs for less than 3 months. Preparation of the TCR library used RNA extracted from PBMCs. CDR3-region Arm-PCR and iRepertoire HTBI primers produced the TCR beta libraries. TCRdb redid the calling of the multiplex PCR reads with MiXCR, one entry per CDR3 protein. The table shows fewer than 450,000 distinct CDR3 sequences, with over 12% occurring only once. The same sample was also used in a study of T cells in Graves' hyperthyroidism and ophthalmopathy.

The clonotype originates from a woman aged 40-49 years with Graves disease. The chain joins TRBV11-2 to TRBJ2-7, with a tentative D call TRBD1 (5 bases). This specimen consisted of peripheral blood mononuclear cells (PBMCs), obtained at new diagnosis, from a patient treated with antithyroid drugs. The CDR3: CASSLAAGLTYEQYF. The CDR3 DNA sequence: TGTGCCAGCAGCTTAGCAGCAGGGCTTACCTACGAGCAGTACTTC.